One sample yielded the 3 T cell receptor beta chains listed below, sequenced in a study of T cell clones after liver transplantation. Using immunoSEQ multiplex PCR, the repertoire was profiled, and TCRdb retains in-frame clones only, with some absent. This sample has 45,000 or so clones, with about 82% found just once. Source: CD4+ T cells from blood, taken 24 months after liver transplant. The receptors stem from a human patient who received a liver transplant. The graft donor may have given rise to some T cells.

This clone was picked up one time. CDR3 region: CASSSSESHGYTF. The CDR3 bases are TGTGCCAGCAGTTCATCGGAATCGCATGGCTACACCTTC. The genes are TRBV7-2 and TRBJ1-2; unclear D gene. CDR3 length: 13 amino acids. Germline V gene sequence: CDR1 SGHTA, CDR2 FQGNSA. V was cut by 6 bases and J by 6 bases, with 14 bases left in between.

This clone was found once. V gene TRBV7-9 combines with J gene TRBJ2-7; 9 positions agree with TRBD1. Germline V gives CDR1 SEHNR, CDR2 FQNEAQ (reference sequence). The J segment lost 7 bases and the V segment lost 10 bases, leaving 14 bases of the junction unmatched. This CDR3 is built from 14 residues. This CDR3 is CATLKTGTGWEQYF. Written as DNA, the CDR3 is TGTGCCACCCTTAAAACCGGGACAGGGTGGGAGCAGTACTTC.

The chain couples TRBV7-2 to TRBJ1-1, with 8 nucleotides matching TRBD1. After removal of 3 bases from V and 1 base from J, the junction contained 1 base not matched to a gene. The V gene's germline CDR1 is SGHTA and CDR2 FQGNSA. The length of the CDR3 is 14 residues. CDR3 coding DNA: TGTGCCAGCAGCTTCGGACAGGGGAACACTGAAGCTTTCTTT. It translates to CASSFGQGNTEAFF.